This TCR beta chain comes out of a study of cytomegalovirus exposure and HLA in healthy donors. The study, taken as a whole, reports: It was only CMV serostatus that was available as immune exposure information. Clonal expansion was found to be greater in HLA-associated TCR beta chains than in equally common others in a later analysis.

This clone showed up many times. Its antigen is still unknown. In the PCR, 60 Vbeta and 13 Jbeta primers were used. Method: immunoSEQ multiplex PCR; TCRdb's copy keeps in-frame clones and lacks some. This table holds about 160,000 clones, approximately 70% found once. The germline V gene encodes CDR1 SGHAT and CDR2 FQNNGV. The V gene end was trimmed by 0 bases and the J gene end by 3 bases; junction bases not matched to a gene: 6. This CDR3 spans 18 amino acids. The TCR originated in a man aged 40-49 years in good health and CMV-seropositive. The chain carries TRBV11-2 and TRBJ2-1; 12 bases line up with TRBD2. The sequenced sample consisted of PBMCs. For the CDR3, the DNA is TGTGCCAGCAGCTTAGACCTAGCGGGGGGGATTAACTACAATGAGCAGTTCTTC. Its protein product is CASSLDLAGGINYNEQFF.